Presented here are 29 T cell receptor beta chains from one specimen sequenced in a study of cytotoxic CD8 clonotypes in ibrutinib-treated CLL. Libraries were prepared by immunoSEQ multiplex PCR; TCRdb keeps only in-frame clonotypes and omits some of them. The data contain around 41,000 clones, about 70% of them seen just once; the ten biggest clones take up over 9%. Specimen: PBMCs, collected at disease progression, from a patient treated with ibrutinib. These TCRs come from a human donor with chronic lymphocytic leukemia.

The V and J genes are TRBV18 and TRBJ1-1; perhaps TRBD1 as D (6 bases). Trimming took off 6 bases at V and 4 bases at J, with 15 bases between the two ends. This CDR3 comprises 14 residues. The germline CDR1 and CDR2 sequences are KGHSH and LQKENI. This CDR3 is CASSPDQGSTEAFF. CDR3 nucleotides: TGTGCCAGCTCGCCTGACCAGGGGAGCACTGAAGCTTTCTTT.

The chain carries TRBV6-5 and TRBJ2-7; the match to TRBD2 covers 9 bases. The V segment lost 2 bases and the J segment 6 bases; nucleotides outside the gene matches: 5. CDR3 length: 14 residues. Germline CDR1 MNHEY, CDR2 SVGAGI. The CDR3 DNA follows: TGTGCCAGCAGTTACGGGGCGGGAGGGGCCGAGCAGTACTTC. Amino acid sequence: CASSYGAGGAEQYF.

The V and J genes are TRBV5-5 and TRBJ2-1; 10 positions agree with TRBD1. Germline values: CDR1 SGHKS, CDR2 YYEKEE (reference sequence). This CDR3 is built from 15 residues. The ends lost 4 bases at V and 7 bases at J; junction bases unmatched: 8. Here the CDR3 DNA reads TGTGCCAGCAGCGACAGGGGGCGCGACCGTAATGAGCAGTTCTTC. This translates into CASSDRGRDRNEQFF.

V is TRBV4-2 and J is TRBJ2-1; D ambiguous. Germline CDR1 reads LGHNA; CDR2 reads YNFKEQ. This CDR3 is built from 12 residues. Trimming pared 5 bases from V and 3 bases from J, leaving 5 bases between. The DNA for the CDR3 is TGTGCCAGCAGCTCCTACTACAATGAGCAGTTCTTC. It translates to CASSSYYNEQFF.

Here the CDR3 reads CASSRTGGGQPQHF. In DNA, the CDR3 is TGTGCCAGCAGTCGGACAGGGGGCGGTCAGCCCCAGCATTTT. The rearrangement joins TRBV27 to TRBJ1-5; 11 nucleotides match TRBD1. Germline assignment: CDR1 MNHEY and CDR2 SMNVEV (reference sequence). V lost 5 bases and J lost 6; bases outside the gene matches: 3. CDR3 length: 14 residues.

This rearrangement joins TRBV9 to TRBJ2-1; D unclear. Trimming removed 0 bases at V and 8 bases at J, with 12 bases between. This CDR3 comprises 14 residues. Germline V gene sequence: CDR1 SGDLS, CDR2 YYNGEE. The DNA of the CDR3 is TGTGCCAGCAGCGTAGTGGGTGCCTCACATGAGCAGTTCTTC. Its protein is CASSVVGASHEQFF.

This clone was counted once. The chain links TRBV11-1 to TRBJ1-2; 10 nucleotides agree with TRBD1. Per the germline V gene, CDR1 is SGHAT and CDR2 is FQDESV (reference sequence). The CDR3 sequence is 14 residues long. The V gene end was trimmed by 8 bases and the J gene end by 5 bases; junction bases not matched to a gene: 8. The CDR3 bases are TGTGCCAGCGCCAGACAGGGGGCTGAGTATGGCTACACCTTC. This gives the protein CASARQGAEYGYTF.

The rearrangement joins TRBV4-1 to TRBJ1-1; D call uncertain. Looked up from germline, CDR1 is MGHRA and CDR2 is YSYEKL. This CDR3 comprises 15 residues. Trimming pared 1 base from V and 3 bases from J, leaving 12 bases between. CDR3: CASSQANRRDTEAFF. The CDR3 DNA sequence: TGCGCCAGCAGCCAAGCTAACAGAAGGGACACTGAAGCTTTCTTT.

This chain uses TRBV6-5 with TRBJ2-5, with a tentative D call TRBD1 (6 bases). Between the trimmed V and J ends, which lost 6 bases and 2 bases, there was a span of 13 bases. Looked up from germline, CDR1 is MNHEY and CDR2 is SVGAGI. This CDR3 has 14 residues. The CDR3 spells CASSPTGLQETQYF. In nucleotides, the CDR3 is TGTGCCAGCAGCCCGACAGGTTTGCAAGAGACCCAGTACTTC.

The chain carries TRBV9 and TRBJ2-1, with TRBD2 identical over 13 bases. V gave up 1 base and J gave up 5 bases; unmatched junction bases: 6. The germline gives CDR1 SGDLS, CDR2 YYNGEE. The CDR3 consists of 17 residues. CDR3 region: CASSVQGGTSGNNEQFF. The CDR3 nucleotides are TGTGCCAGCAGCGTACAAGGAGGGACTAGCGGGAACAATGAGCAGTTCTTC. Looking up the rest from reference TRBV9 and TRBJ2-1 gives the full variable domain: DSGVTQTPKHLITATGQRVTLRCSPRSGDLSVYWYQQSLDQGLQFLIQYYNGEERAKGNILERFSAQQFPDLHSELNLSSLELGDSALYFCASSVQGGTSGNNEQFFGPGTRLTVL.

The J gene is TRBJ1-2, the V gene TRBV5-4; 7 nucleotides match TRBD1. The trim removed 4 bases at V and 5 bases at J, leaving 8 bases unmatched. Germline CDR1 SGHNT, CDR2 YYREEE (reference sequence). This CDR3 is 14 amino acids long. The CDR3 region is CASSPGTAKYGYTF. DNA for the CDR3: TGTGCCAGCAGCCCTGGGACAGCGAAGTATGGCTACACCTTC.

The V gene is TRBV6-1, the J gene TRBJ2-4; 15 positions agree with TRBD2. The germline V gene has CDR1 MNHNS and CDR2 SASEGT. The CDR3 consists of 15 residues. V shed 4 bases, J shed 8 bases, and the junction held 3 bases outside the gene matches. The CDR3 loop reads CASSGTSGGADIQYF. CDR3 in DNA: TGTGCCAGCAGTGGGACTAGCGGGGGGGCCGACATTCAGTACTTC.

The gene calls are TRBV30 and TRBJ1-2, with D possibly TRBD1 on 6 matching bases. Trimming removed 2 bases at V and 0 bases at J, with 13 bases between. Germline lookup yields CDR1 GTSNPN and CDR2 SVGIG (reference sequence). The CDR3 covers 15 residues. The DNA for the CDR3 is TGTGCCTGGAGTTCTCCAGGGGAAGCTAACTATGGCTACACCTTC. Amino acids: CAWSSPGEANYGYTF.

V is TRBV5-4 and J is TRBJ2-7, with 14 bases matching TRBD2. CDR3 length: 14 amino acids. CDR1 and CDR2 from the germline V gene are SGHNT and YYREEE (reference sequence). V lost 3 bases, J lost 9 bases, and 5 bases stayed unmatched. This CDR3 reads CASSWGLAGEVQYF. CDR3 bases: TGTGCCAGCAGCTGGGGACTAGCGGGAGAGGTGCAGTACTTC. The entire variable domain, with the rest obtained from reference TRBV5-4 and TRBJ2-7, is as follows: ETGVTQSPTHLIKTRGQQVTLRCSSQSGHNTVSWYQQALGQGPQFIFQYYREEENGRGNFPPRFSGLQFPNYSSELNVNALELDDSALYLCASSWGLAGEVQYFGPGTRLTVT.

The genes are TRBV21-1 and TRBJ1-4; the table's TRBD1 call for D was not verified on the DNA. TRBV21-1 is a pseudogene. This CDR3 region has 17 residues. The CDR3 DNA reads TGTGCCAGCAGCAAAGGTTCCTCCGGGACAGATGGCGAAAAACTGTTTTTT. This encodes CASSKGSSGTDGEKLFF.

This clone was seen a single time. This chain links TRBV5-4 with TRBJ2-3; D call uncertain. The CDR3 covers 15 residues. V was pared by 3 bases and J by 0 bases, with 11 bases between. Germline V gene data show CDR1 as SGHNT and CDR2 as YYREEE (reference sequence). The CDR3 DNA sequence: TGTGCCAGCAGCTCAGGTTACCCTAGCACAGATACGCAGTATTTT. Translating it yields CASSSGYPSTDTQYF.

The chain recombines TRBV2 with TRBJ2-6; no reliable D call. Looked up from germline, CDR1 is SNHLY and CDR2 is FYNNEI. V lost 11 bases and J 3 bases, leaving 8 bases between the germline ends. The CDR3 has 12 amino acids. Here the CDR3 reads CAGRLGANVLTF. DNA for the CDR3: TGTGCCGGCCGACTTGGGGCCAACGTCCTGACTTTC.

This clone was observed a handful of times. The J gene is TRBJ2-3, the V gene TRBV27, with unresolved D. V was cut by 7 bases and J by 4 bases, with 0 bases left in between. The V gene's germline CDR1 is MNHEY and CDR2 SMNVEV (reference sequence). The CDR3 extends over 9 amino acids. The CDR3 DNA reads as TGTGCCAGCACAGATACGCAGTATTTT. This encodes CASTDTQYF.

This chain connects TRBV2 to TRBJ1-5; TRBD1 aligns across 7 bases. CDR1 SNHLY and CDR2 FYNNEI come from the germline V gene. Trimming at V came to 0 bases and at J to 5 bases, leaving 7 bases not matched to a gene. The CDR3 totals 16 residues. CDR3 in DNA: TGTGCCAGCAGTGAAGCCCTGGACAGGTGGGATCAGCCCCAGCATTTT. It is translated as CASSEALDRWDQPQHF.

The chain couples TRBV7-2 to TRBJ1-5; a possible D gene is TRBD1 (6 bases). This CDR3 is built from 14 residues. Trimming left V 9 bases short and J 0 bases short, with 12 bases between. CDR1 is SGHTA, CDR2 FQGNSA, per germline. The CDR3 DNA sequence: TGTGCCAGTCGTCAGGGGAATAGCAATCAGCCCCAGCATTTT. Translated: CASRQGNSNQPQHF.

This chain links TRBV7-9 with TRBJ1-5, with 9 bases fitting TRBD1. Germline V gives CDR1 SEHNR, CDR2 FQNEAQ (reference sequence). With 5 bases clipped from V and 3 bases from J, the junction kept 14 bases outside the gene matches. This CDR3 has 18 amino acids. The CDR3 nucleotides read TGTGCCAGCAGCCTCGGGACAGGGTCCCTACGAGACAATCAGCCCCAGCATTTT. As protein: CASSLGTGSLRDNQPQHF.

The chain carries TRBV6-5 and TRBJ2-7; D unresolved. Trimming removed 5 bases from V and 11 bases from J, with 13 bases in between. The CDR3 has 11 residues. The germline V gene has CDR1 MNHEY and CDR2 SVGAGI. The CDR3 loop reads CASSELGLEYF. CDR3 nucleotide sequence: TGTGCCAGCAGTGAATTGGGGTTGGAGTACTTC.

V gene TRBV6-5 combines with J gene TRBJ1-4; 8 bases are a match to TRBD1. CDR1 MNHEY and CDR2 SVGAGI come from the germline V gene. The ends lost 1 base at V and 8 bases at J; junction bases unmatched: 6. CDR3 length: 15 residues. CDR3 region: CASSYFGQGGEKLFF. The CDR3 DNA reads TGTGCCAGCAGTTACTTTGGACAGGGAGGAGAAAAACTGTTTTTT.

V gene TRBV28 combines with J gene TRBJ2-3; 12 bases align to TRBD2. Unmatched junction bases numbered 4, after V lost 4 bases and J lost 2 bases. Germline lookup yields CDR1 MDHEN and CDR2 SYDVKM. CDR3 length equals 16 residues. The CDR3 DNA reads TGTGCCAGCAGTTCCTGGACTAGCGGGACCACAGATACGCAGTATTTT. Translated: CASSSWTSGTTDTQYF.

This clone was counted only a few times. This sequence joins TRBV5-1 and TRBJ1-1; no firm D call. V lost 0 bases, J lost 2 bases, and 5 bases lay in between. Germline values: CDR1 SGHRS, CDR2 YFSETQ. The CDR3 extends over 13 amino acids. CDR3 DNA: TGCGCCAGCAGCTTGGCCTCTAACACTGAAGCTTTCTTT. This sequence encodes CASSLASNTEAFF.

V gene TRBV6-1 combines with J gene TRBJ2-1; 15 bases line up with TRBD2. Germline trimming cut 2 bases from V and 2 bases from J; bases unmatched to any gene: 10. The CDR3 totals 20 residues. Per the germline V gene, CDR1 is MNHNS and CDR2 is SASEGT. CDR3 nucleotides: TGTGCCAGCAGTGAAACGGACAGGCGGACTAGCGGGGGGGCCTACAATGAGCAGTTCTTC. This codes for CASSETDRRTSGGAYNEQFF.

The rearrangement links TRBV5-6 to TRBJ1-4; D is undetermined. Looked up from germline, CDR1 is SGHDT and CDR2 is YYEEEE. Trimming removed 0 bases at V and 0 bases at J, with 9 bases between. The CDR3 contains 16 residues. CDR3 amino acids: CASSLVKGATNEKLFF. CDR3 in DNA: TGTGCCAGCAGCTTGGTAAAGGGAGCAACTAATGAAAAACTGTTTTTT. The variable domain in full, with the rest retrieved from reference TRBV5-6 and TRBJ1-4, is DAGVTQSPTHLIKTRGQQVTLRCSPKSGHDTVSWYQQALGQGPQFIFQYYEEEERQRGNFPDRFSGHQFPNYSSELNVNALLLGDSALYLCASSLVKGATNEKLFFGSGTQLSVL.

This clone was counted a few times. The chain has TRBV6-6 and TRBJ2-7; tentatively, D is TRBD1 (5 bases). CDR1 and CDR2 (germline): MNHNY, SVGAGI (reference sequence). CDR3 length: 11 residues. Trimming shortened V by 8 bases and J by 4 bases, and 9 bases separated the two germline ends. CDR3 in DNA: TGTGCCAGCTCGGCAGGGTACGAGCAGTACTTC. Protein product: CASSAGYEQYF.

The J gene is TRBJ2-7, the V gene TRBV2; 10 positions match TRBD2. Trimming removed 7 bases from V and 7 bases from J; junction bases left unmatched: 10. The length of the CDR3 is 14 residues. Looked up from germline, CDR1 is SNHLY and CDR2 is FYNNEI. CDR3 sequence: CASIGLAGVGEQYF. In nucleotides, the CDR3 is TGTGCCAGCATCGGCCTAGCGGGGGTGGGAGAGCAGTACTTC.